Reported below is one TCR beta chain. This CDR3 is built from 15 residues. V gave up 2 bases and J gave up 7 bases; unmatched junction bases: 7. Germline V gives CDR1 KGHSH, CDR2 LQKENI. The data were obtained in a study of T cell changes during pregnancy in multiple sclerosis. TCRdb's copy holds only in-frame clones and misses some; the assay was immunoSEQ multiplex PCR. The table lists tens of thousands of clones, roughly 90% of them singletons. The V gene is TRBV18, the J gene TRBJ1-4, with 7 bases that match TRBD1. This material consisted of peripheral blood, taken in the third trimester of pregnancy. The sequence derives from a female donor with multiple sclerosis, enrolled in a pregnancy study. The CDR3 sequence is CASSPGQARLEKLFF. In DNA form, the CDR3 reads TGTGCCAGCTCACCAGGACAGGCCCGCCTTGAAAAACTGTTTTTT.